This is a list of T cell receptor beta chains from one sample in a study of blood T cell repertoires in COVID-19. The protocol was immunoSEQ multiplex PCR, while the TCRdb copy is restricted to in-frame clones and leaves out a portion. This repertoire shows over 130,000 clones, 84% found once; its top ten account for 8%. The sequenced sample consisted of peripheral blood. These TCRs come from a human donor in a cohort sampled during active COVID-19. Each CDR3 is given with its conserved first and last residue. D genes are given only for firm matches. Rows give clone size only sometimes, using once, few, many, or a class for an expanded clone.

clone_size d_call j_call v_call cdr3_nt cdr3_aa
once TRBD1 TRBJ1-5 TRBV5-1 TGCGCCAGCAGCTTGGGCGACAGGGAGTTGGGTCAGCCCCAGCATTTT CASSLGDRELGQPQHF
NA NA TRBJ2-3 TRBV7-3 TGTGCCAGCGCTCGACTAGTAGGTGCAGATACGCAGTATTTT CASARLVGADTQYF
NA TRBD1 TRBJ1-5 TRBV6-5 TGTGCCAGCAGTAGGGACAGGGGGCATCAGCCCCAGCATTTT CASSRDRGHQPQHF
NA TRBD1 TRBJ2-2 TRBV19 TGTGCCAGTAGTACGGGGACAGGAACCGGGGAGCTGTTTTTT CASSTGTGTGELFF
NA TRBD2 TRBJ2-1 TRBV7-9 TGTGCCAGCAGCTCACTAGCGGTGAGCTCCTACAATGAGCAGTTCTTC CASSSLAVSSYNEQFF
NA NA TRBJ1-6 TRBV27 TGTGCCAGCAGTTGGGCCGGGCGGGGTTCACCCCTCCACTTT CASSWAGRGSPLHF
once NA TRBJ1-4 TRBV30 TGTGCCGAAAGACAATGGGGCAGGGTCCGTGAAAAACTGTTTTTT CAERQWGRVREKLFF
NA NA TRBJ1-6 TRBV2 TGTGCCAGCAGATCCCGCGGGGACCCCGGTCATTCACCCCTCCACTTT CASRSRGDPGHSPLHF
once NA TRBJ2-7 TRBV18 TGTGCCAGCTCTCTCTACGGGGGCTACGAGCAGTACTTC CASSLYGGYEQYF
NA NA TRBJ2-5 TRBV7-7 TGTGCTAGCAGCTTCAGGGGCCAGGGGGGAGAAGAGACCCAGTACTTC CASSFRGQGGEETQYF
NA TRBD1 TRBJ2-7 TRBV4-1 TGCGCCAGCAGCCATCCCCGGGGGGGACAGGGGAACTCCTACGAGCAGTACTTC CASSHPRGGQGNSYEQYF
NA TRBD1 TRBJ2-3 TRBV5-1 TGCGCCAGCAGGTCGGGGACAGGCACAGATACGCAGTATTTT CASRSGTGTDTQYF
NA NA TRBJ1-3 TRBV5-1 TGCGCCAGCAGCGTGGACAGCCGTACATCTGGAAACACCATATATTTT CASSVDSRTSGNTIYF
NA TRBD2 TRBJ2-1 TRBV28 TGTGCCAGCAGTTACCTAGCGGGGGGCCCTCCGAACAATGAGCAGTTCTTC CASSYLAGGPPNNEQFF
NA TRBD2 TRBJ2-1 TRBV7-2 TGTGCCAGCAGCCTCGAGACTAGCGGGGGGGCCCATGAGCAGTTCTTC CASSLETSGGAHEQFF
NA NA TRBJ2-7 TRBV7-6 TGTGCCAGCAGCTTAGGCGCGGGTCCCCAGGGGAGCGAGCAGTACTTC CASSLGAGPQGSEQYF
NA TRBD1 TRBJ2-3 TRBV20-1 TGCAGTGCTAGTAAGGGGGCAGTTGCTAGCACAGATACGCAGTATTTT CSASKGAVASTDTQYF
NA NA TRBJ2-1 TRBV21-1 TGTGCCAGCAGCAATCGGGGACTAGCGGGGGGGAGCTCCTACAATGAGCAGTTCTTC CASSNRGLAGGSSYNEQFF
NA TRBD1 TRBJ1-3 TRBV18 TGTGCCAGCTCACAGACAGGGGCTGGAAACACCATATATTTT CASSQTGAGNTIYF
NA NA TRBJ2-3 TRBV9 TGTGCCAGCAATACAGGGTCAGATACGCAGTATTTT CASNTGSDTQYF
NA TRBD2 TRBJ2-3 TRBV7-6 TGTGCCAGCAGCTTAACGGGGAGGGAAGATACGCAGTATTTT CASSLTGREDTQYF
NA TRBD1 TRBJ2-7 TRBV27 TGTGCCAGCAGTTTATCCCCGTTTGGCGGACAGGGGAACAACGAGCAGTACTTC CASSLSPFGGQGNNEQYF